The 21 T cell receptor beta chains reported below all come from one sample, sequenced in a study of cytomegalovirus exposure and HLA in healthy donors. Using immunoSEQ multiplex PCR, the repertoire was profiled, and TCRdb retains in-frame clones only, with some absent. The sample lists roughly 73,000 clones, roughly 95% occurring once. Sequenced sample: PBMCs. These receptors were obtained from a man aged 18-30 years in good health and CMV-seronegative.

The chain employs TRBV6-9 and TRBJ2-4, with 7 bases fitting TRBD1. Per the germline V gene, CDR1 is MNHGY and CDR2 is SVAAGI. This CDR3 is 17 amino acids long. V was clipped by 4 bases and J by 0 bases; unmatched bases: 9. The chain's CDR3 is CASSCTGTELAKNIQYF. Here the CDR3 DNA reads TGTGCCAGCAGTTGCACCGGGACAGAACTAGCCAAAAACATTCAGTACTTC.

The chain couples TRBV5-4 to TRBJ2-5, with a possible D match to TRBD1 (5 bases). Looked up from germline, CDR1 is SGHNT and CDR2 is YYREEE (reference sequence). This CDR3 has 16 amino acids. The V end lost 2 bases, the J end lost 1 base, and 15 bases lay between the germline ends. DNA of the CDR3: TGTGCCAGCAGCTTTGGGGCGGTGGCGTCCCAAGAGACCCAGTACTTC. This codes for CASSFGAVASQETQYF. The full variable domain, its missing parts supplied by reference TRBV5-4 and TRBJ2-5, is ETGVTQSPTHLIKTRGQQVTLRCSSQSGHNTVSWYQQALGQGPQFIFQYYREEENGRGNFPPRFSGLQFPNYSSELNVNALELDDSALYLCASSFGAVASQETQYFGPGTRLLVL.

V is TRBV6-6 and J is TRBJ2-5; 9 bases map to TRBD1. The V segment lost 5 bases and the J segment 5 bases; nucleotides outside the gene matches: 6. The CDR3 runs 14 residues. Germline V gives CDR1 MNHNY, CDR2 SVGAGI (reference sequence). The CDR3 region has the DNA TGTGCCAGCAGTCAACAGGGGGCGGATGAGACCCAGTACTTC. It specifies CASSQQGADETQYF.

V is TRBV9 and J is TRBJ2-3, with 8 bases lining up with TRBD2. CDR3 length equals 16 residues. The ends lost 0 bases at V and 2 bases at J; junction bases unmatched: 5. Germline V CDR1 and CDR2: SGDLS, YYNGEE. The CDR3 spells CASSVVGLDVTDTQYF. CDR3 coding DNA: TGTGCCAGCAGCGTAGTGGGACTAGATGTCACAGATACGCAGTATTTT.

The chain combines TRBV5-4 with TRBJ2-3; 10 nucleotides align to TRBD2. This CDR3 has 15 residues. Trimming removed 5 bases from V and 5 bases from J; junction bases left unmatched: 8. Germline CDR1 and CDR2: SGHNT and YYREEE (reference sequence). CDR3 coding DNA: TGTGCCAGCAGTCAAGGACTAGCGGCGGTAGATACGCAGTATTTT. This translates into CASSQGLAAVDTQYF.

The genes are TRBV12-5 and TRBJ2-2; 7 nucleotides align to TRBD1. The ends lost 7 bases at V and 0 bases at J; junction bases unmatched: 2. CDR1 is LGHNT, CDR2 FRNRAP, per germline. The CDR3 is made up of 14 amino acids. The CDR3 DNA follows: TGTGCTAGTGCCGGGACAGCGAACACCGGGGAGCTGTTTTTT. This codes for CASAGTANTGELFF.

CDR3 sequence (DNA): TGTGCCAGCAGCTTAACATACAGGGTTTTCTACACCTTC. Residues: CASSLTYRVFYTF. The chain employs TRBV7-9 and TRBJ1-2, with D perhaps matching TRBD1 (6 bases). CDR3 length: 13 residues. The V end lost 2 bases, the J end lost 10 bases, and 14 bases lay between the germline ends. Germline V gene lookup returns CDR1 SEHNR and CDR2 FQNEAQ (reference sequence).

The V gene is TRBV6-5, the J gene TRBJ1-1; D might be TRBD1 (6 bases). This CDR3 is built from 16 residues. Trimming pared 0 bases from V and 0 bases from J, leaving 11 bases between. Per the germline V gene, CDR1 is MNHEY and CDR2 is SVGAGI. The CDR3 region is CASSYSRGSLNTEAFF. CDR3 nucleotides: TGTGCCAGCAGTTACTCCAGGGGCAGTTTGAACACTGAAGCTTTCTTT.

The genes are TRBV7-2 and TRBJ1-1; D is undetermined. This CDR3 contains 13 residues. The V and J ends lost 0 bases and 11 bases respectively, with 13 bases between them. Per the germline V gene, CDR1 is SGHTA and CDR2 is FQGNSA. In DNA form, the CDR3 reads TGTGCCAGCAGCTTAGCGGACGGGGTTGGGGCTTTCTTT. Its protein is CASSLADGVGAFF.

The J gene is TRBJ2-6, the V gene TRBV29-1; D remains ambiguous. This CDR3 region has 15 residues. Per the germline V gene, CDR1 is SQVTM and CDR2 is ANQGSEA. V was cut by 3 bases and J by 4 bases, with 13 bases left in between. As DNA, the CDR3 is TGCAGCGTTGACTGGTGGCAGGTCGGGGCCAACGTCCTGACTTTC. The encoded protein is CSVDWWQVGANVLTF.

The chain carries TRBV4-2 and TRBJ2-5, with 8 bases matching TRBD1. From germline, CDR1 is LGHNA and CDR2 YNFKEQ. Germline trimming cut 5 bases from V and 2 bases from J; bases unmatched to any gene: 10. The CDR3 length is 16 residues. The CDR3, as DNA: TGTGCCAGCAGCTCCGACAGGGGAGAGGGGCAAGAGACCCAGTACTTC. Its translation: CASSSDRGEGQETQYF.

This clone was detected once. V and J are TRBV30 and TRBJ1-2, with 8 bases matching TRBD1. CDR1 and CDR2 (germline): GTSNPN, SVGIG (reference sequence). The V gene end was trimmed by 6 bases and the J gene end by 0 bases; junction bases not matched to a gene: 3. This CDR3 has 13 residues. The CDR3 reads CACRDRTNYGYTF. The DNA for the CDR3 is TGTGCCTGTAGGGACAGGACTAACTATGGCTACACCTTC.

The rearrangement links TRBV27 to TRBJ1-1, with D uncertain. The length of the CDR3 is 13 residues. V gave up 6 bases and J gave up 8 bases, with 16 bases separating them. CDR1 is MNHEY and CDR2 is SMNVEV in the germline V gene (reference sequence). The CDR3 reads CASRLGWEGEAFF. The DNA of the CDR3 is TGTGCCAGCAGATTAGGTTGGGAGGGAGAAGCTTTCTTT.

The V gene is TRBV2, the J gene TRBJ1-1; D is possibly TRBD1 (6 bases). The CDR3 has 15 amino acids. Trimming took off 4 bases at V and 4 bases at J, with 16 bases between the two ends. Per germline, CDR1 SNHLY and CDR2 FYNNEI. The CDR3 spells CASSGDSGGGTEAFF. The CDR3, as DNA: TGTGCCAGCAGTGGCGACAGCGGGGGCGGCACTGAAGCTTTCTTT.

V and J are TRBV28 and TRBJ1-2; 9 nucleotides match TRBD1. This CDR3 region has 18 residues. Unmatched junction bases numbered 16, after V lost 4 bases and J lost 4 bases. Per the germline V gene, CDR1 is MDHEN and CDR2 is SYDVKM. CDR3 loop: CASSSLTAGQGLGYGYTF. In DNA form, the CDR3 reads TGTGCCAGCAGTTCCCTGACGGCCGGACAGGGGTTAGGCTATGGCTACACCTTC.

Written as DNA, the CDR3 is TGCGCCAGCAGCCAAGACCTGTCTTACAATGAGCAGTTCTTC. Its translation is CASSQDLSYNEQFF. The chain is built from TRBV4-3 and TRBJ2-1; D is unclear. The CDR3 runs to 14 residues. V lost 0 bases and J lost 4, with 7 bases in between. CDR1 and CDR2 from the germline V gene are LGHNA and YSLEER.

This rearrangement joins TRBV7-8 to TRBJ1-2; perhaps TRBD1 as D (5 bases). The V gene's germline CDR1 is SGHVS and CDR2 FQNEAQ. V was shortened by 3 bases and J by 5 bases, with 10 bases between the two germline ends. This CDR3 is built from 13 residues. The CDR3 coding sequence is TGTGCCAGCAGCTTGGCAGGGCCGTATGGCTACACCTTC. Translating gives CASSLAGPYGYTF.

The chain couples TRBV28 to TRBJ1-2; 8 bases agree with TRBD1. Losses at the gene ends were 6 bases for V and 5 bases for J; bases not matched to a gene: 8. Germline-derived CDR1 and CDR2 are MDHEN and SYDVKM. The CDR3 has 14 residues. This CDR3 reads CASSATGDSYGYTF. CDR3 nucleotide sequence: TGTGCCAGCAGCGCGACAGGGGACTCTTATGGCTACACCTTC.

There are a few counts of this clone. This chain connects TRBV5-8 to TRBJ1-5; D unresolved. CDR1 is SGHTS, CDR2 YDEGEE, per germline. CDR3 length: 14 residues. Trimming left V 4 bases short and J 16 bases short, with 24 bases between. The CDR3: CASSHFEGDGRQHF. CDR3 in DNA: TGTGCCAGCAGCCATTTTGAGGGAGACGGCCGCCAACATTTT.

The rearrangement joins TRBV27 to TRBJ2-4; 7 bases align to TRBD1. V was clipped by 2 bases and J by 0 bases; unmatched bases: 7. The germline V gene has CDR1 MNHEY and CDR2 SMNVEV (reference sequence). This CDR3 contains 17 residues. The CDR3 DNA follows: TGTGCCAGCAGTTTAAGTGGGGGACAGCTAGCCAAAAACATTCAGTACTTC. It codes for CASSLSGGQLAKNIQYF.

V and J are TRBV7-2 and TRBJ2-1; perhaps TRBD2 as D (7 bases). V was cut by 6 bases and J by 4 bases, with 19 bases left in between. CDR1 and CDR2 from the germline V gene are SGHTA and FQGNSA. This CDR3 comprises 16 residues. The CDR3 nucleotides are TGTGCCAGCAGTCCCCGGGGAGGGGGTGGGTACAATGAGCAGTTCTTC. This translates into CASSPRGGGGYNEQFF.